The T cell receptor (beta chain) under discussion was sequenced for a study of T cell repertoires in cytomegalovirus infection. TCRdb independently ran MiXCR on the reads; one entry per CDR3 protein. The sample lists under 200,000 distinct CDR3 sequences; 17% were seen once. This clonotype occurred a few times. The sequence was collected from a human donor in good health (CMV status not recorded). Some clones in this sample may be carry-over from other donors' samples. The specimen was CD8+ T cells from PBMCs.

CDR3 region: CSAPGSGDYNEQFF. The DNA for the CDR3 is TGCAGTGCCCCGGGGTCGGGAGATTACAATGAGCAGTTCTTC. V is TRBV20-1 and J is TRBJ2-1; possibly TRBD2 for D (6 bases). The V end lost 6 bases, the J end lost 4 bases, and 16 bases lay between the germline ends. Germline values: CDR1 DFQATT, CDR2 SNEGSKA (reference sequence). The CDR3 runs to 14 residues.